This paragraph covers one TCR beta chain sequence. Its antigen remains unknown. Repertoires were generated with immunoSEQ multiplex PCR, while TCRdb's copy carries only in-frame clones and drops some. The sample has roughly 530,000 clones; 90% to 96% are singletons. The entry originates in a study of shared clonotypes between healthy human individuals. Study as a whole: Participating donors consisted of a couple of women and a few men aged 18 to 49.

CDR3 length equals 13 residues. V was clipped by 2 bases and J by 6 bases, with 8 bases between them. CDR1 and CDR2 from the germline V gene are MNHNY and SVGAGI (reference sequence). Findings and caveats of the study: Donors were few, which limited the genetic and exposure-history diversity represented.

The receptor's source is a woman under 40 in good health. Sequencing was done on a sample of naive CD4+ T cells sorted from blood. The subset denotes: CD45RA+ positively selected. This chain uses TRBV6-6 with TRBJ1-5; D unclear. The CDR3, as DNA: TGTGCCAGCAGTTACGATGAGCTTCAGCCCCAGCATTTT. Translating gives CASSYDELQPQHF.